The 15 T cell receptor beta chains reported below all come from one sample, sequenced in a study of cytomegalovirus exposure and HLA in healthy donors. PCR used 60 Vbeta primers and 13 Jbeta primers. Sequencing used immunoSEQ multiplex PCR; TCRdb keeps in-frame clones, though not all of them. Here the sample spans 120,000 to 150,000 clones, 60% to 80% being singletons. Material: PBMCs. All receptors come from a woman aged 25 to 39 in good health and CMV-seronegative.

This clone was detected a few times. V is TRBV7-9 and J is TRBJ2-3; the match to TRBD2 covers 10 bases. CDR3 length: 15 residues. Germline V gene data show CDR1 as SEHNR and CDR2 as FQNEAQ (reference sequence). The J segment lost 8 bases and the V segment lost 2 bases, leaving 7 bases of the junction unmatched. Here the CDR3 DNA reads TGTGCCAGCAGCTTACAGACTAGCGGGTCGTTTACGCAGTATTTT. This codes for CASSLQTSGSFTQYF.

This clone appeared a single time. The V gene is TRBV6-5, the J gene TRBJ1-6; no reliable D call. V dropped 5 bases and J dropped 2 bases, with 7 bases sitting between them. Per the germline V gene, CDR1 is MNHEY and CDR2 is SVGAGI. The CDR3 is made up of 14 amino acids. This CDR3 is CASSVDTYNSPLHF. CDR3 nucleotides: TGTGCCAGCAGTGTAGACACCTATAATTCACCCCTCCACTTT.

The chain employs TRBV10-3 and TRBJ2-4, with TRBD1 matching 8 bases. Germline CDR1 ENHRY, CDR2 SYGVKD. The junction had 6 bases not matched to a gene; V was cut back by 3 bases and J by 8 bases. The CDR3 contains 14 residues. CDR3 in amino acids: CAISEPGQGDIQYF. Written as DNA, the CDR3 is TGTGCCATCAGTGAACCTGGACAGGGAGACATTCAGTACTTC.

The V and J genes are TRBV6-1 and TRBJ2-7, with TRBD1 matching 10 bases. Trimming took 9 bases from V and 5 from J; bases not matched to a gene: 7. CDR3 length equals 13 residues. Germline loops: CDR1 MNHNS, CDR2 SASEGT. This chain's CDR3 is CASTGTGEDEQYF. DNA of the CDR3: TGTGCCAGTACCGGGACAGGGGAAGACGAGCAGTACTTC.

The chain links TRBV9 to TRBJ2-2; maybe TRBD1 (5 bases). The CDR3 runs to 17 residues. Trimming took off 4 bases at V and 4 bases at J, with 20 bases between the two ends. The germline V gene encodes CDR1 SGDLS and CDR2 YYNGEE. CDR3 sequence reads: CASSPRLKQVSTGELFF. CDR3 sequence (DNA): TGTGCCAGCAGCCCAAGACTCAAACAGGTATCCACCGGGGAGCTGTTTTTT.

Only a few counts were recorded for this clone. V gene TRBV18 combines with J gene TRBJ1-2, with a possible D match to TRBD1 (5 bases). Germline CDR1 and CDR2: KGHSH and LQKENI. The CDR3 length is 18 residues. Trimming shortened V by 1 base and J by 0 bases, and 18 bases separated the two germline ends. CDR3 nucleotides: TGTGCCAGCTCACCACAACAGAGGCAGGAGACAGCTAACTATGGCTACACCTTC. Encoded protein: CASSPQQRQETANYGYTF.

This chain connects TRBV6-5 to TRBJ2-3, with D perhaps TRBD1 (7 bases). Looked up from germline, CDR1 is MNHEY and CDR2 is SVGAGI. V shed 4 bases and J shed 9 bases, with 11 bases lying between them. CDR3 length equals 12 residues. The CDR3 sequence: CASSSGGGTQYF. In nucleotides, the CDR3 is TGTGCCAGCAGTTCCGGAGGGGGCACGCAGTATTTT.

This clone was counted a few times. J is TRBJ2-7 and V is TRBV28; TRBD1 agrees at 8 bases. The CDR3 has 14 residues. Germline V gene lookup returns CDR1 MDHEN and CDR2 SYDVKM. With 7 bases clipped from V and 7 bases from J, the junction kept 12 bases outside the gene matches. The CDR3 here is CASTAQQGANEQYF. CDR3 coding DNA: TGTGCCAGCACCGCCCAGCAGGGGGCTAATGAGCAGTACTTC.

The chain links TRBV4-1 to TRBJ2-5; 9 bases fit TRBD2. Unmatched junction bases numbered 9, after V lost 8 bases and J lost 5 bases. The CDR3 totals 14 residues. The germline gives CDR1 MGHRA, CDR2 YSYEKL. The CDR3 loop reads CASPWIAGVETQYF. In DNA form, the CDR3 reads TGCGCCAGCCCCTGGATAGCGGGAGTGGAGACCCAGTACTTC.

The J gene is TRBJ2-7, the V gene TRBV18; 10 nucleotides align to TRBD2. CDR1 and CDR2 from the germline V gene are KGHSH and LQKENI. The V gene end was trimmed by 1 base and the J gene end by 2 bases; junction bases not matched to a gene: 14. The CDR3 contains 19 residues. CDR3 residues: CASSPRPGTGLAGAYEQYF. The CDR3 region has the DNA TGTGCCAGCTCACCACGACCAGGCACGGGTCTAGCGGGGGCCTACGAGCAGTACTTC. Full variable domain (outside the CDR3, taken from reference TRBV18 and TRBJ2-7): NAGVMQNPRHLVRRRGQEARLRCSPMKGHSHVYWYRQLPEEGLKFMVYLQKENIIDESGMPKERFSAEFPKEGPSILRIQQVVRGDSAAYFCASSPRPGTGLAGAYEQYFGPGTRLTVT.

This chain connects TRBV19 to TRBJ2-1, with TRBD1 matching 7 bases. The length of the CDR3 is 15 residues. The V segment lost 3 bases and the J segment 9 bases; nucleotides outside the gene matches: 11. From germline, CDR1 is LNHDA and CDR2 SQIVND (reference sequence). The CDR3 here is CASSIDREWRSEQFF. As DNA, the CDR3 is TGTGCCAGTAGTATCGACAGGGAGTGGAGAAGTGAGCAGTTCTTC.

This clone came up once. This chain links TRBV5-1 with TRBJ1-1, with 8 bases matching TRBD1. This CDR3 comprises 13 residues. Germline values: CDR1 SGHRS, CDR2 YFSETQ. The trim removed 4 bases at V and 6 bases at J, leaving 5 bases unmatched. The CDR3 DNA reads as TGCGCCAGCAGCCCGGGGACAGGTGCTGAAGCTTTCTTT. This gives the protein CASSPGTGAEAFF.

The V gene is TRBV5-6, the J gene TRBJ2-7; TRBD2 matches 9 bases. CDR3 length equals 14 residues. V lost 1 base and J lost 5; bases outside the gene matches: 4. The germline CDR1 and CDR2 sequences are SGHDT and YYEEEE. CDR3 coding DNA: TGTGCCAGCAGCTTGCTAGCGGGAAGAAACGAGCAGTACTTC. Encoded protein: CASSLLAGRNEQYF.

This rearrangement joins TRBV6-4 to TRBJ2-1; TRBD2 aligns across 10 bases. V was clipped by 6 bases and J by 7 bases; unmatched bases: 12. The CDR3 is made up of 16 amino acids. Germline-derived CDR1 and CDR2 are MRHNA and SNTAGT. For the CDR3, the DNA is TGTGCCAGCAGGACACCCGGGACTAGCGTCTTAAATGAGCAGTTCTTC. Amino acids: CASRTPGTSVLNEQFF.

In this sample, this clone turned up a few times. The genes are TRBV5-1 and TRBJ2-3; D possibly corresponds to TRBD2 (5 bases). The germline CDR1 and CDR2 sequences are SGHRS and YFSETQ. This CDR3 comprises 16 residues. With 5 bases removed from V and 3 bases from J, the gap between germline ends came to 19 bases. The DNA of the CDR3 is TGCGCCAGCAGTCAATCGTTTACGCCGGGGACAGATACGCAGTATTTT. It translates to CASSQSFTPGTDTQYF.